The entry that follows covers one T cell receptor (beta chain) sequence. This entry comes from a study of siplizumab effects on memory and regulatory T cells. Data came from immunoSEQ multiplex PCR; TCRdb stores just in-frame clones and leaves some out. This sample has 70,000 to 100,000 clones, with about 96% found just once. This CDR3 region has 19 residues. V shed 1 base and J 2 bases; nucleotides not matched to a gene: 13. Germline CDR1 and CDR2: SGHTA and FQGNSA. V usage is TRBV7-2 and J usage is TRBJ2-5; 10 bases match TRBD2. Sequencing was done on a sample of naive CD4+ T cells sorted from blood. The receptor comes from a human donor in good health. Written as DNA, the CDR3 is TGTGCCAGCAGCTTAGTAGGAGGGCTAGCGGGGGCCAGACAAGAGACCCAGTACTTC. Amino acids: CASSLVGGLAGARQETQYF.